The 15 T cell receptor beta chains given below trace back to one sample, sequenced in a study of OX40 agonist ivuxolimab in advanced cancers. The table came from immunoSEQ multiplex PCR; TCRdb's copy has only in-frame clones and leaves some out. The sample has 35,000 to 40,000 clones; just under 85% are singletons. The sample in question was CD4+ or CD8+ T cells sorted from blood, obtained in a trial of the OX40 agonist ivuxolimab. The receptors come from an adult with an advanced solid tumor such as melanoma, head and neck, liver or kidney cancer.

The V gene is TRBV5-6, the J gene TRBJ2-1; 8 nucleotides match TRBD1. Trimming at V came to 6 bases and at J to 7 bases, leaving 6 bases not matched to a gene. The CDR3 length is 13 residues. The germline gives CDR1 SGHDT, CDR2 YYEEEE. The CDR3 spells CASTLTGVNEQFF. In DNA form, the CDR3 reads TGTGCCAGCACCCTGACAGGGGTGAATGAGCAGTTCTTC.

CDR3 loop: CASSGAGTDNTEAFF. The CDR3 DNA reads TGCGCCAGCAGCGGGGCCGGGACAGACAACACTGAAGCTTTCTTT. This rearrangement joins TRBV5-1 to TRBJ1-1; TRBD1 matches 7 bases. Germline V CDR1 and CDR2: SGHRS, YFSETQ. The length of the CDR3 is 15 residues. V lost 4 bases to trimming and J lost 2 bases; unmatched junction nucleotides: 8. Based on the CDR3 plus reference TRBV5-1 and TRBJ1-1, the full variable domain is KAGVTQTPRYLIKTRGQQVTLSCSPISGHRSVSWYQQTPGQGLQFLFEYFSETQRNKGNFPGRFSGRQFSNSRSEMNVSTLELGDSALYLCASSGAGTDNTEAFFGQGTRLTVV.

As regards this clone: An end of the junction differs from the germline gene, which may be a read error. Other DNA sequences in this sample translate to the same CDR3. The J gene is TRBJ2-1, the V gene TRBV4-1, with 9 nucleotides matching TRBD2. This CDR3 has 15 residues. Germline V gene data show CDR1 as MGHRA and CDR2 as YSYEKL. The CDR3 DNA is TGTGCCAGCAGCTTATGGGGTAGCGGGAGTGATGAGCAGTTCTTC. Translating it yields CASSLWGSGSDEQFF.

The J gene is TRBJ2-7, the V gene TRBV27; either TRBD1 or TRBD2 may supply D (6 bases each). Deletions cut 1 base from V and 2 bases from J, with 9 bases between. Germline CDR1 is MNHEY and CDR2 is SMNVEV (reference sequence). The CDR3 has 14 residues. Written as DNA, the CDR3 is TGTGCCAGCAGTTTATTTGGGGGGCCCTACGAGCAGTACTTC. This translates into CASSLFGGPYEQYF.

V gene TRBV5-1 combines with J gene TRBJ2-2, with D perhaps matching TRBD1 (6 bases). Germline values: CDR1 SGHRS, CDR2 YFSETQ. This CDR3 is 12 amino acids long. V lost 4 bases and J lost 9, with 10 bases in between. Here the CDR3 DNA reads TGCGCCAGCAGCGAACAGGGAAGGGAGCTGTTTTTT. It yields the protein CASSEQGRELFF.

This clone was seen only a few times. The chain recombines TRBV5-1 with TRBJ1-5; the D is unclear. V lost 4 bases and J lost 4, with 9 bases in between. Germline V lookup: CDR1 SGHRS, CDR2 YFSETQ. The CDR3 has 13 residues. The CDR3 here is CASSPGLNQPQHF. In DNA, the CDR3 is TGCGCCAGCAGCCCCGGTTTAAATCAGCCCCAGCATTTT. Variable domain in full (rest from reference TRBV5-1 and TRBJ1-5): KAGVTQTPRYLIKTRGQQVTLSCSPISGHRSVSWYQQTPGQGLQFLFEYFSETQRNKGNFPGRFSGRQFSNSRSEMNVSTLELGDSALYLCASSPGLNQPQHFGDGTRLSIL.

The CDR3 sequence is CASSLDIRSWETQYF. The CDR3 nucleotides read TGCGCCAGCAGCCTGGACATTCGGTCGTGGGAGACCCAGTACTTC. The chain couples TRBV5-1 to TRBJ2-5; D is perhaps TRBD1 (5 bases). This CDR3 spans 15 amino acids. V shed 4 bases and J shed 5 bases, with 18 bases lying between them. The germline gives CDR1 SGHRS, CDR2 YFSETQ.

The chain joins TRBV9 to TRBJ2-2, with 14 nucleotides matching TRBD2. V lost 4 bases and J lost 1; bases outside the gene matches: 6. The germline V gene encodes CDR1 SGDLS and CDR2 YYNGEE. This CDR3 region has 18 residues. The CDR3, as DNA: TGTGCCAGCAGCCTCGGGACTAGCGGGAGTCAGAACACCGGGGAGCTGTTTTTT. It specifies CASSLGTSGSQNTGELFF.

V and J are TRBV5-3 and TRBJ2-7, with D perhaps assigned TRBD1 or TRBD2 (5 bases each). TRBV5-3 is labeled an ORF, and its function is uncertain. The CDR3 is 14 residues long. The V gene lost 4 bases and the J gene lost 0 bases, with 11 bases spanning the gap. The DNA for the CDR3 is TGTGCCAGAAGCCCCGGGACGAGCTCCTACGAGCAGTACTTC. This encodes CARSPGTSSYEQYF.

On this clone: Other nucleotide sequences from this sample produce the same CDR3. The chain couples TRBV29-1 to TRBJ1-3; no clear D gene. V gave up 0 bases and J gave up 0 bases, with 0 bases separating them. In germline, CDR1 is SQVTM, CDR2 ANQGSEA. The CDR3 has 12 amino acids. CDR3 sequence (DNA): TGCAGCGTTGAAGACTCTGGAAACACCATATATTTT. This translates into CSVEDSGNTIYF.

CDR3 sequence (DNA): TGCGCCAGCAGCCAGAAAGAGGGAGATCCCTACAATGAGCAGTTCTTC. Encoded protein: CASSQKEGDPYNEQFF. This chain connects TRBV4-1 to TRBJ2-1; D possibly corresponds to TRBD2 (5 bases). V was cut by 3 bases and J by 2 bases, with 14 bases left in between. The CDR3 has 16 amino acids. Germline assignment: CDR1 MGHRA and CDR2 YSYEKL.

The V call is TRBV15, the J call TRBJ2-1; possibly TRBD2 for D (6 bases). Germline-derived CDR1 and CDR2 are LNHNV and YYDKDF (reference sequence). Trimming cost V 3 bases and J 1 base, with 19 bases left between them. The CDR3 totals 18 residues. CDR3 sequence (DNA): TGTGCCACCAGCAGGAGAGTGGCGGGGACGGATTCCTACAATGAGCAGTTCTTC. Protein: CATSRRVAGTDSYNEQFF.

The CDR3: CASSLAGTENYGYTF. In nucleotides, the CDR3 is TGCGCCAGCAGCTTGGCCGGGACAGAAAACTATGGCTACACCTTC. This chain links TRBV5-1 with TRBJ1-2; 7 bases line up with TRBD1. Germline assignment: CDR1 SGHRS and CDR2 YFSETQ. The V gene end was trimmed by 0 bases and the J gene end by 2 bases; junction bases not matched to a gene: 4. The CDR3 spans 15 residues.

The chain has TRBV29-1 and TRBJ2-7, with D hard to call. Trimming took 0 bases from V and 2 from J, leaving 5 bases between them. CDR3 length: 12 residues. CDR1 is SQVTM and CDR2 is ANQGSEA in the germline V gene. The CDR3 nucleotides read TGCAGCGTTGAAGAGGGCACCTACGAGCAGTACTTC. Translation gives CSVEEGTYEQYF.

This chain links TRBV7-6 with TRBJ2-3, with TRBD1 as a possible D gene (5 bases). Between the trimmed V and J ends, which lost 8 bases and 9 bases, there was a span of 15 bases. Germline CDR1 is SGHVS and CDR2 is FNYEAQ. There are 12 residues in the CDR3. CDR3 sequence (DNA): TGTGCCAGCGGAGACTTAGGGGAAACGCAGTATTTT. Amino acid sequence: CASGDLGETQYF.